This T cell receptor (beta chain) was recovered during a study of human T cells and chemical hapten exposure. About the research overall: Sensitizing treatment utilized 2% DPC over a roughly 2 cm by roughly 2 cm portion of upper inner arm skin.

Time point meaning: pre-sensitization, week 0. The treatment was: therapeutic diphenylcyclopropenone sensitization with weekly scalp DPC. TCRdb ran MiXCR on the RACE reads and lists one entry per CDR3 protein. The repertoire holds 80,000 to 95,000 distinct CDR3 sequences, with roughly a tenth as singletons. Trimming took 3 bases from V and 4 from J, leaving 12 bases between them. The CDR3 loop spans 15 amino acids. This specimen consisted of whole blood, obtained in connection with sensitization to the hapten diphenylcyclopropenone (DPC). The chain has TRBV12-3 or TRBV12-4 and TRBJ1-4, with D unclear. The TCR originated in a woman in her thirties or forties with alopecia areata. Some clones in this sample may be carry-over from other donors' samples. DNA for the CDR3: TGTGCCAGCAGTTTGTGGGGAACCTTTAATGAAAAACTGTTTTTT. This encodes CASSLWGTFNEKLFF.